This entry lists 15 T cell receptor beta chains sequenced from one sample in a study of T cells in Graves' hyperthyroidism and ophthalmopathy. The TCR beta CDR3 regions underwent amplification using RNA transcripts as the source. Carried out on the TCR CDR3, a first-round RT-PCR used the HTBI primer set. MiXCR, run by TCRdb on the multiplex PCR reads, gives a single entry per CDR3 protein. This table has roughly 93,000 distinct CDR3 sequences, about half appearing once. Sample: blood. These receptors came from a woman in her forties with Graves' hyperthyroidism.

V gene TRBV11-2 combines with J gene TRBJ2-7; D is undetermined. CDR1 SGHAT and CDR2 FQNNGV come from the germline V gene. The CDR3 runs to 15 residues. With 5 bases removed from V and 4 bases from J, the gap between germline ends came to 18 bases. CDR3 region: CASSHHQGRRYEQYF. DNA of the CDR3: TGTGCCAGCAGCCATCATCAAGGGCGCAGGTACGAGCAGTACTTC.

The chain links TRBV7-2 to TRBJ1-3; D is unresolved. The CDR3 loop spans 10 amino acids. Trimming cost V 2 bases and J 9 bases, with 2 bases left between them. CDR1 and CDR2 from the germline V gene are SGHTA and FQGNSA. The CDR3: CASSLSTIYF. The CDR3 DNA sequence: TGTGCCAGCAGCTTAAGCACCATATATTTT.

Only a few counts were recorded for this clonotype. Likely a read error: the CDR3 ends without its conserved phenylalanine or tryptophan. The chain couples TRBV7-2 to TRBJ2-5, with 8 bases identical to TRBD1. J gave up 4 bases and V 3 bases, and 4 bases lay outside the gene matches. This CDR3 is 14 amino acids long. From germline, CDR1 is SGHTA and CDR2 FQGNSA. CDR3 in DNA: TGTGCCAGCAGCTTCGGGGACAGGAGAGAGACCCAGTACCTC. It is translated as CASSFGDRRETQYL.

With respect to this clonotype: A much larger clone is a single base away; this may be a read error. This CDR3 is missing its conserved last phenylalanine or tryptophan, likely due to a read error. The V gene is TRBV10-3, the J gene TRBJ1-3; D uncertain. The CDR3 is made up of 11 amino acids. CDR1 and CDR2 from the germline V gene are ENHRY and SYGVKD. The V gene lost 10 bases and the J gene lost 4 bases, with 8 bases spanning the gap. The CDR3 loop reads CASQKGNTIYL. CDR3 DNA sequence: TGTGCCAGCCAGAAGGGAAACACCATATATCTT.

Comments on this clonotype: A junction boundary mismatches the germline segment, possibly from a read error. The V gene is TRBV25-1, the J gene TRBJ1-1, with D perhaps TRBD1 (5 bases). The CDR3 is 14 amino acids. Germline V gives CDR1 MGHDK, CDR2 SYGVNS. This CDR3 reads CACSVGGGNTEAFF. CDR3 nucleotides: TGTGCCTGCAGTGTCGGGGGGGGGAACACTGAAGCTTTCTTT.

This clonotype was counted only a few times. The genes are TRBV6-5 and TRBJ2-7, with TRBD1 matching 8 bases. The CDR3 has 14 amino acids. V dropped 6 bases and J dropped 7; count of bases not matched to a gene: 11. Germline V gives CDR1 MNHEY, CDR2 SVGAGI. The CDR3 protein is CASRGNGQGREQYF. The CDR3 DNA sequence: TGTGCCAGCAGAGGAAACGGACAGGGACGGGAGCAGTACTTC.

In this sample, this clonotype turned up a few times. The genes are TRBV13 and TRBJ2-3, with a weak D call TRBD1 (6 bases). This CDR3 has 16 residues. The germline V and J ends were trimmed by 1 base and 4 bases, with 15 bases remaining between them. In germline, CDR1 is PRHDT, CDR2 FYEKMQ (reference sequence). Here the CDR3 DNA reads TGTGCCAGCAGCTTAGAGGAACAGGGAGCCTCAGATACGCAGTATTTT. The encoded protein is CASSLEEQGASDTQYF.

Concerning this clonotype: This is likely a read error, given that the CDR3 carries no conserved phenylalanine or tryptophan at its end. This rearrangement joins TRBV29-1 to TRBJ1-1; perhaps TRBD1 as D (5 bases). This CDR3 region has 14 residues. Germline V CDR1 and CDR2: SQVTM, ANQGSEA. Trimming removed 4 bases at V and 2 bases at J, with 14 bases between. Written as DNA, the CDR3 is TGCAGCGTTGGGGGCGCCTCTCTTAACACTGAAGCTTTCTTA. This translates into CSVGGASLNTEAFL.

The gene calls are TRBV19 and TRBJ2-5, with 7 bases matching TRBD1. J gave up 5 bases and V 3 bases, and 9 bases lay outside the gene matches. The CDR3 has 15 residues. Germline V gene lookup returns CDR1 LNHDA and CDR2 SQIVND (reference sequence). The CDR3 sequence is CASSIQGGLRETQYF. For the CDR3, the DNA is TGTGCCAGTAGTATCCAAGGGGGCCTAAGGGAGACCCAGTACTTC.

About this clonotype itself: A much bigger clone sits one base away, suggesting this may be a read error. This chain links TRBV7-9 with TRBJ2-3; perhaps TRBD2 as D (5 bases). CDR1 is SEHNR, CDR2 FQNEAQ, per germline (reference sequence). The CDR3 is made up of 16 amino acids. V dropped 5 bases and J dropped 8 bases, with 23 bases sitting between them. The CDR3 nucleotides are TGTGCCAGCAGCCCAGGCCTAGCCCCGGGTGAGGGTACGCAGTATTTT. Translation gives CASSPGLAPGEGTQYF. Full variable domain (missing parts from reference TRBV7-9 and TRBJ2-3): DTGVSQNPRHKITKRGQNVTFRCDPISEHNRLYWYRQTLGQGPEFLTYFQNEAQLEKSRLLSDRFSAERPKGSFSTLEIQRTEQGDSAMYLCASSPGLAPGEGTQYFGPGTRLTVL.

A single count supports this clonotype. Because it lacks the conserved phenylalanine or tryptophan at the end, this CDR3 is likely a read error. The rearrangement links TRBV29-1 to TRBJ2-7; TRBD2 matches 12 bases. Germline CDR1 reads SQVTM; CDR2 reads ANQGSEA. The trim removed 5 bases at V and 0 bases at J, leaving 2 bases unmatched. The CDR3 extends over 14 amino acids. The CDR3 region has the DNA TGCAGCGTTTCGACTAGCGGGAGCTCCTACGAGCAGTACCTC. Amino acids: CSVSTSGSSYEQYL.

There are many counts of this clonotype. The chain is built from TRBV10-3 and TRBJ1-3; D is ambiguous. CDR3 length: 14 residues. Germline loops: CDR1 ENHRY, CDR2 SYGVKD. V was pared by 0 bases and J by 4 bases, with 7 bases between. The CDR3 sequence: CAISESTSGNTIYF. The CDR3 DNA reads as TGTGCCATCAGTGAGTCGACCTCCGGAAACACCATATATTTT.

Only one count was recorded for this clonotype. The chain links TRBV19 to TRBJ1-2; TRBD1 might be the D (6 bases). Germline V gene lookup returns CDR1 LNHDA and CDR2 SQIVND (reference sequence). Trimming pared 4 bases from V and 0 bases from J, leaving 18 bases between. The CDR3 is made up of 17 amino acids. CDR3 region: CASSRRQAALANYGYTF. CDR3 sequence (DNA): TGTGCCAGTAGTAGAAGACAGGCGGCTCTGGCTAACTATGGCTACACCTTC.

The chain employs TRBV19 and TRBJ1-1; 8 bases agree with TRBD1. The ends lost 6 bases at V and 4 bases at J; junction bases unmatched: 4. Germline V lookup: CDR1 LNHDA, CDR2 SQIVND (reference sequence). The CDR3 length is 13 residues. The CDR3 is CASSRTGTTEAFF. DNA for the CDR3: TGTGCCAGTAGCAGGACAGGGACCACTGAAGCTTTCTTT.

This clonotype was counted ten times or more. The chain has TRBV20-1 and TRBJ1-5, with 10 bases that match TRBD1. The germline V gene has CDR1 DFQATT and CDR2 SNEGSKA (reference sequence). The CDR3 totals 15 residues. Trimming removed 1 base from V and 6 bases from J; junction bases left unmatched: 6. CDR3 DNA sequence: TGCAGTGCTAGAGGATCGGGGACAGGGGTTCAGCCCCAGCATTTT. Translated, it gives CSARGSGTGVQPQHF.